This T cell receptor (beta chain) was identified during a study of glioma-infiltrating T cells after dendritic cell vaccination (dated by TCRdb to 2016 to 2018). Context from the whole study: The cohort included approximately 15 glioblastoma patients drawn from Phase I and II dendritic cell vaccination trials, of whom 9 were newly diagnosed and 6 had recurrent disease. Survival after dendritic cell vaccination was correlated with TCR sequencing metrics, including TIL content and tumor-blood repertoire overlap. Each patient got three intradermal injections of the dendritic cell vaccine, spaced at biweekly intervals, in the arm below the axilla. Deep sequencing of TCR beta CDR3 regions was used to quantify tumor-infiltrating lymphocyte content and compare tumor and blood repertoires in dendritic cell-vaccinated glioblastoma patients. Autologous tumor lysate-pulsed dendritic cell vaccination was administered to the patients between about 2002 and 2013. The vaccine was prepared from monocyte-derived dendritic cells that were cultured for seven days with IL-4 and GM-CSF and then pulsed overnight with autologous tumor lysate. The investigation overall reported the following: The cohort was small and heterogeneous, few patients had complete blood and tumor sets, and even fewer had initial-recurrent tumor pairs. No direct relationship between TCR clonality and survival was found, suggesting that a diverse polyclonal response may matter. After dendritic cell vaccination, a higher estimated pretreatment TIL content predicted longer time to progression and overall survival. The three-group TCR overlap response model was characterized as speculative, and prospective validation of the model was stated to be required.

The sample's time point label, decoded: after dendritic cell vaccination, including at tumor progression/relapse. Patients were selected for having adequate residual fresh-frozen tumor tissue and more than two years of available survival data. An isocitrate dehydrogenase mutation was not carried by any of the glioblastoma patients, although molecular status was otherwise variable. PBMC were collected before vaccination, two weeks after the third vaccination, and at tumor progression if progression occurred. Genomic DNA was extracted with the Qiagen DNeasy Blood extraction Kit. The immunoSEQ assay amplified TCRB CDR3 regions from around 2.1 micrograms of genomic DNA, or from all available DNA when less than that amount was available. Multiplex PCR used 60 forward primers for TCR V beta segments and 13 reverse primers for J beta segments. To estimate the number of reads per starting template, synthetic control templates were added to each sample at limiting dilution. The Illumina HiSeq System generated 87 bp sequencing reads. The source study handled its data this way. To remove PCR and sequencing errors, closely related sequences were merged with a nearest neighbor algorithm. TCR overlap was defined as the percentage of unique tumor TCR beta sequences that were also present in the same patient's peripheral blood. As stored in TCRdb, this immuneACCESS dataset retains in-frame rearrangements with V and J assigned. A fraction of the clones does not appear; measured against another copy, unresolved V genes explain less than half of the discrepancy, and the remainder lacks a known reason. V and J calls and clone size are copied from that table; D and trimming were computed from the DNA. The sample has approximately 99,000 clones on record, approximately 84% of them singletons. 4.5% to 5.5% of the sample is taken by the ten largest.

CDR1 and CDR2, per the germline V gene (reference sequence), are GTSNPN and SVGIG. V loses 2 bases of germline sequence and J loses 10 bases, and the interval between the two ends is 14 bases. The CDR3 contains 12 residues, cysteine and phenylalanine counted. The sequence is cut down to CDR3 DNA, 36 bases in frame from base 1. As to this clone: Its antigen is not yet known. No qualities accompany the bases; no much larger clone lies one base away.

The sequenced sample was blood, obtained after dendritic cell vaccination. The origin of this receptor is a human donor with glioblastoma. The rearranged chain carries TRBV30 and TRBJ1-1; there is no confident call for the D gene. Here the CDR3 is given as CAWSIGREGAFF. The DNA reads as follows: TGTGCCTGGAGTATCGGCAGAGAGGGAGCTTTCTTT.